Listed here are 21 T cell receptor beta chains from one sample, sequenced in a study of T cell responses to AZD1222 COVID-19 vaccine. Some clones are missing from TCRdb's copy, which holds only in-frame ones; the method was immunoSEQ multiplex PCR. This sample carries about 180,000 clones, 70% to 90% of them seen once, and the ten largest clones take roughly 25%. Sequencing was performed on peripheral blood, taken 28 days after the second AZD1222 dose. These receptors were obtained from an adult who received the AZD1222 COVID-19 vaccine.

The rearrangement links TRBV6-1 to TRBJ2-7, with 10 bases fitting TRBD1. The CDR3 totals 13 residues. Germline V gene sequence: CDR1 MNHNS, CDR2 SASEGT. The junction had 8 bases not matched to a gene; V was cut back by 10 bases and J by 5 bases. The CDR3, as DNA: TGTGCCATAAAGCGACAGGGGGCCCACGAGCAGTACTTC. Its translation is CAIKRQGAHEQYF.

This clone was found a few times. The chain uses TRBV30 and TRBJ2-6; 7 nucleotides line up with TRBD2. Germline trimming cut 4 bases from V and 4 bases from J; bases unmatched to any gene: 7. The CDR3 totals 15 residues. Germline V CDR1 and CDR2: GTSNPN, SVGIG (reference sequence). CDR3 region: CAWTLGGSGANVLTF. CDR3 in DNA: TGTGCCTGGACCTTGGGAGGGTCCGGGGCCAACGTCCTGACTTTC. Full variable domain (remainder filled in from reference TRBV30 and TRBJ2-6): SQTIHQWPATLVQPVGSPLSLECTVEGTSNPNLYWYRQAAGRGLQLLFYSVGIGQISSEVPQNLSASRPQDRQFILSSKKLLLSDSGFYLCAWTLGGSGANVLTFGAGSRLTVL.

The genes are TRBV4-3 and TRBJ2-7; TRBD1 matches 8 bases. The junction had 2 bases not matched to a gene; V was cut back by 0 bases and J by 4 bases. There are 14 residues in the CDR3. Germline CDR1 reads LGHNA; CDR2 reads YSLEER. The CDR3 nucleotides read TGCGCCAGCAGCCAAGACAGGGGGCAATACGAGCAGTACTTC. This encodes CASSQDRGQYEQYF.

The chain recombines TRBV10-3 with TRBJ1-1; D uncertain. With 0 bases removed from V and 2 bases from J, the gap between germline ends came to 10 bases. CDR1 and CDR2 from the germline V gene are ENHRY and SYGVKD. CDR3 length: 15 residues. In DNA, the CDR3 is TGTGCCATCAGTGAGTCACGGGAGGGTAACACTGAAGCTTTCTTT. Encoded protein: CAISESREGNTEAFF.

The CDR3 nucleotides read TGTGCCAGCAGTTCCCGGACAGGGGAAAGATCACCCCTCCACTTT. It translates to CASSSRTGERSPLHF. This chain uses TRBV6-2 or TRBV6-3 with TRBJ1-6; 9 nucleotides line up with TRBD1. V lost 4 bases to trimming and J lost 10 bases; unmatched junction nucleotides: 8. This CDR3 has 15 residues. Germline CDR1 reads MNHEY; CDR2 reads SVGEGT.

The V and J genes are TRBV7-2 and TRBJ2-3; possible D gene TRBD2, 6 bases. This CDR3 spans 15 amino acids. Germline lookup yields CDR1 SGHTA and CDR2 FQGNSA. V lost 5 bases, J lost 6 bases, and 18 bases lay in between. The CDR3 nucleotides read TGTGCCAGCAGCCCCGTCAGCAGGGCGGGGGATACGCAGTATTTT. Amino acids: CASSPVSRAGDTQYF.

The chain recombines TRBV16 with TRBJ1-3; D remains ambiguous. The CDR3 has 15 amino acids. V was trimmed by 4 bases and J by 3 bases, leaving 13 bases between them. The V gene's germline CDR1 is KGHSY and CDR2 FQNENV. CDR3 region: CASSPTRGFGNTIYF. The CDR3 DNA is TGTGCCAGCAGCCCCACCCGAGGGTTTGGAAACACCATATATTTT.

The rearrangement joins TRBV28 to TRBJ2-7; D is perhaps TRBD1 (6 bases). The CDR3 is 13 residues long. From germline, CDR1 is MDHEN and CDR2 SYDVKM. V was shortened by 6 bases and J by 4 bases, with 13 bases between the two germline ends. The CDR3 reads CASRPGVLYEQYF. CDR3 coding DNA: TGTGCCAGCAGGCCAGGGGTTCTATACGAGCAGTACTTC.

The chain links TRBV3-1 (or the pseudogene TRBV3-2) to TRBJ2-7; weak D call: TRBD2 (5 bases). The germline V gene encodes CDR1 LGHDT and CDR2 YNNKEL (reference sequence). Trimming removed 4 bases at V and 2 bases at J, with 9 bases between. The CDR3 runs to 13 residues. The CDR3 loop is CASSPGIAYEQYF. The CDR3, as DNA: TGTGCCAGCAGCCCCGGGATCGCCTACGAGCAGTACTTC.

In regard to this clone: At one end, the junction sequence differs from germline, possibly due to a read error. J is TRBJ2-2 and V is TRBV7-7, with no clear D. The length of the CDR3 is 16 residues. From germline, CDR1 is SSHAT and CDR2 FNYEAQ (reference sequence). CDR3 protein: CASSSSLQTYTGELFF. The CDR3 DNA reads as TGTGCTAGCAGCTCGTCGCTACAGACATACACCGGGGAGCTGTTTTTT.

The rearrangement links TRBV7-8 to TRBJ2-7; tentative D call: TRBD1 (6 bases). The CDR3 length is 14 residues. Between the trimmed V and J ends, which lost 1 base and 3 bases, there was a span of 10 bases. Germline-derived CDR1 and CDR2 are SGHVS and FQNEAQ. The CDR3 protein is CASSLGQADYEQYF. CDR3 nucleotides: TGTGCCAGCAGCTTAGGACAGGCTGACTACGAGCAGTACTTC.

V is TRBV27 and J is TRBJ2-2; D remains ambiguous. Deletions cut 0 bases from V and 7 bases from J, with 3 bases between. The CDR3 has 12 residues. Per germline, CDR1 MNHEY and CDR2 SMNVEV (reference sequence). This chain's CDR3 is CASSLSIGELFF. The CDR3 bases are TGTGCCAGCAGTTTATCGATCGGGGAGCTGTTTTTT.

A single count supports this clone. The CDR3 here is CASSLTISQDRSYEQYF. DNA for the CDR3: TGTGCCAGCAGCTTAACCATCTCGCAGGACAGATCCTACGAGCAGTACTTC. The chain is built from TRBV5-6 and TRBJ2-7; D is perhaps TRBD1 (6 bases). V was cut by 2 bases and J by 1 base, with 19 bases left in between. CDR3 length equals 17 residues. Per the germline V gene, CDR1 is SGHDT and CDR2 is YYEEEE.

The chain employs TRBV3-1 (or the pseudogene TRBV3-2) and TRBJ2-1; TRBD2 aligns across 7 bases. The CDR3 sequence is 16 residues long. The V gene's germline CDR1 is LGHDT and CDR2 YNNKEL (reference sequence). The trim removed 0 bases at V and 10 bases at J, leaving 12 bases unmatched. This chain's CDR3 is CASSQEPLAEAGEQFF. For the CDR3, the DNA is TGTGCCAGCAGCCAAGAGCCCCTAGCGGAGGCCGGGGAGCAGTTCTTC.

The genes are TRBV9 and TRBJ2-7; D is tentatively TRBD1 or TRBD2 (6 bases each). The CDR3 is 16 residues long. The ends were cut back, 0 bases at V and 3 bases at J, with 16 bases in the middle. Germline V gives CDR1 SGDLS, CDR2 YYNGEE. The CDR3 loop reads CASSVGGAEGIYEQYF. CDR3 sequence (DNA): TGTGCCAGCAGCGTAGGGGGGGCAGAAGGCATCTACGAGCAGTACTTC.

This clone was recorded a few times. J is TRBJ2-2 and V is TRBV27, with D tentatively TRBD1 (6 bases). The CDR3 is 14 amino acids. The germline V gene has CDR1 MNHEY and CDR2 SMNVEV (reference sequence). V was clipped by 3 bases and J by 5 bases, with 10 bases between them. CDR3 coding DNA: TGTGCCAGCAGTTTCAGCGACAGGACCGGGGAGCTGTTTTTT. It codes for CASSFSDRTGELFF.

This chain links TRBV28 with TRBJ2-1; D not certain. The CDR3 is 13 residues long. Trimming pared 7 bases from V and 7 bases from J, leaving 14 bases between. Germline loops: CDR1 MDHEN, CDR2 SYDVKM. The CDR3: CASTSAGSNEQFF. The CDR3 DNA follows: TGTGCCAGCACCTCCGCAGGATCTAATGAGCAGTTCTTC.

This rearrangement joins TRBV3-1 (or the pseudogene TRBV3-2) to TRBJ2-7; 8 nucleotides align to TRBD2. CDR3 length: 16 residues. With 4 bases clipped from V and 9 bases from J, the junction kept 17 bases outside the gene matches. Germline CDR1 is LGHDT and CDR2 is YNNKEL (reference sequence). The CDR3 bases are TGTGCCAGCAGCCCCGAAGGTGGAAAGCGGGCGGGGGGGCAGTACTTC. As protein: CASSPEGGKRAGGQYF.

The chain couples TRBV7-9 to TRBJ2-1, with TRBD2 as a possible D gene (6 bases). This CDR3 is built from 13 residues. The germline V gene has CDR1 SEHNR and CDR2 FQNEAQ (reference sequence). V lost 4 bases and J 7 bases, leaving 11 bases between the germline ends. The CDR3 bases are TGTGCCAGCAGCTCACGGAGGGGAAATGAGCAGTTCTTC. This gives the protein CASSSRRGNEQFF.

This chain joins TRBV7-9 and TRBJ1-2; D is perhaps TRBD1 (6 bases). The germline V gene encodes CDR1 SEHNR and CDR2 FQNEAQ (reference sequence). The CDR3 length is 14 residues. The V and J ends lost 3 bases and 2 bases respectively, with 10 bases between them. CDR3 bases: TGTGCCAGCAGCTTTTTGAGGGGGAACTATGGCTACACCTTC. Encoded protein: CASSFLRGNYGYTF.

The rearrangement uses TRBV6-1 and TRBJ2-2; 11 bases line up with TRBD1. From germline, CDR1 is MNHNS and CDR2 SASEGT. The CDR3 contains 16 residues. After removal of 4 bases from V and 4 bases from J, the junction contained 5 bases not matched to a gene. CDR3 bases: TGTGCCAGCAGTGCCGGACAGGGGGCGGGCACCGGGGAGCTGTTTTTT. This sequence encodes CASSAGQGAGTGELFF.